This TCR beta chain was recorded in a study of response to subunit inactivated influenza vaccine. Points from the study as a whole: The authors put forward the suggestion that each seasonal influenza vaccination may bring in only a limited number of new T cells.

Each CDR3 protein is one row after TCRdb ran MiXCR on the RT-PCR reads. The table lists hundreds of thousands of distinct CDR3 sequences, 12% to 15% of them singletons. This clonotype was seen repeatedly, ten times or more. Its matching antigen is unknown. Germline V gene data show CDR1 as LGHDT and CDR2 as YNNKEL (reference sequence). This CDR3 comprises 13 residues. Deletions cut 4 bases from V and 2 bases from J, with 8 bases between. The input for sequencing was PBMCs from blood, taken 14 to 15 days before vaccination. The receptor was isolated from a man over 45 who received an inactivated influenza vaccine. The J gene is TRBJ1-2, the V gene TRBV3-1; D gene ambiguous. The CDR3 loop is CASSPGANYGYTF. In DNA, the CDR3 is TGTGCCAGCAGCCCCGGTGCCAACTATGGCTACACCTTC. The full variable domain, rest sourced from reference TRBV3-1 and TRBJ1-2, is DTAVSQTPKYLVTQMGNDKSIKCEQNLGHDTMYWYKQDSKKFLKIMFSYNNKELIINETVPNRFSPKSPDKAHLNLHINSLELGDSAVYFCASSPGANYGYTFGSGTRLTVV.